The next 22 T cell receptor beta chains were all read from a single sample in a study of T-cell reconstitution after alpha-beta-depleted transplantation in children. Preparation of the TCRbeta library was carried out with unique molecular identifiers. TCRdb re-called the PCR reads through MiXCR, storing one row per CDR3 protein. The top ten clones hold just under 5% of a sample with 700,000 to 950,000 distinct CDR3 sequences, 15% to 20% of them seen once. Source: PBMCs, mostly from graft donor cells, taken 360 days after TCRalphabeta/CD19-depleted stem cell transplant. Receptors were obtained from a male patient younger than 18 who had a stem cell transplant for acute lymphoblastic leukemia, so the T cells may come from the graft donor.

This clonotype has only a few counts. This rearrangement joins TRBV7-9 to TRBJ2-7; D may be TRBD2 (5 bases). Trimming removed 2 bases at V and 2 bases at J, with 10 bases between. The CDR3 is made up of 14 amino acids. The germline V gene encodes CDR1 SEHNR and CDR2 FQNEAQ (reference sequence). CDR3 loop: CASSLTEVPYEQYF. The CDR3 bases are TGTGCCAGCAGCTTAACGGAGGTACCCTACGAGCAGTACTTC.

The rearrangement uses TRBV7-6 and TRBJ2-5; 8 nucleotides agree with TRBD2. Germline CDR1 and CDR2: SGHVS and FNYEAQ. This CDR3 is 18 amino acids long. V was pared by 5 bases and J by 3 bases, with 17 bases of the junction left unmatched. This CDR3 reads CASSLGPYALAAEETQYF. CDR3 nucleotide sequence: TGTGCCAGCAGCCTTGGGCCCTATGCACTAGCGGCTGAAGAGACCCAGTACTTC.

V and J are TRBV7-9 and TRBJ2-1, with a possible D match to TRBD1 (5 bases). Trimming pared 0 bases from V and 8 bases from J, leaving 11 bases between. There are 14 residues in the CDR3. The V gene's germline CDR1 is SEHNR and CDR2 FQNEAQ (reference sequence). The CDR3: CASSLAGPLDEQFF. The CDR3 region has the DNA TGTGCCAGCAGCTTAGCGGGGCCCCTCGATGAGCAGTTCTTC.

This clonotype has more than one count but fewer than ten. The V gene is TRBV20-1, the J gene TRBJ2-7; TRBD2 might be the D (6 bases). Germline V CDR1 and CDR2: DFQATT, SNEGSKA (reference sequence). The CDR3 consists of 10 residues. V lost 6 bases and J 7 bases, leaving 10 bases between the germline ends. Written as DNA, the CDR3 is TGCAGTGCACCGGGAGTTGAGCAGTACTTC. Translation gives CSAPGVEQYF.

The chain carries TRBV20-1 and TRBJ1-2; no reliable D call. The V end lost 5 bases, the J end lost 3 bases, and 10 bases lay between the germline ends. The CDR3 covers 12 residues. Per the germline V gene, CDR1 is DFQATT and CDR2 is SNEGSKA (reference sequence). For the CDR3, the DNA is TGCAGTGCTGCCCCGAATCACTATGGCTACACCTTC. This codes for CSAAPNHYGYTF.

The chain joins TRBV20-1 to TRBJ2-7; D is possibly TRBD2 (6 bases). From germline, CDR1 is DFQATT and CDR2 SNEGSKA (reference sequence). The CDR3 contains 11 residues. Trimming shortened V by 4 bases and J by 12 bases, and 16 bases separated the two germline ends. The CDR3 nucleotides read TGCAGTGCTACTGGAGGGGTAGCGGTGTACTTC. Translating it yields CSATGGVAVYF.

The chain couples TRBV29-1 to TRBJ2-5, with TRBD2 matching over 11 bases. There are 12 residues in the CDR3. After removal of 6 bases from V and 7 bases from J, the junction contained 4 bases not matched to a gene. Germline V lookup: CDR1 SQVTM, CDR2 ANQGSEA. CDR3 sequence reads: CSVQTSGATQYF. The CDR3 nucleotides read TGCAGCGTACAGACTAGCGGGGCGACCCAGTACTTC.

This clonotype has a handful of counts. This chain uses TRBV20-1 with TRBJ2-4; perhaps D is TRBD1 or TRBD2 (5 bases each). CDR1 and CDR2 (germline): DFQATT, SNEGSKA (reference sequence). The CDR3 spans 13 residues. CDR3 sequence reads: CSRTGQSKNIQYF. The CDR3 nucleotides are TGCAGCAGGACGGGGCAGAGCAAAAACATTCAGTACTTC.

The table lists this clonotype with a few counts. The CDR3 sequence: CASRGQGRETYEQYF. As DNA, the CDR3 is TGTGCCAGCAGAGGGCAAGGCAGGGAGACCTACGAGCAGTACTTC. V and J are TRBV2 and TRBJ2-7; D is possibly TRBD1 or TRBD2 (5 bases each). Germline V CDR1 and CDR2: SNHLY, FYNNEI. CDR3 size: 15 residues. The germline V and J ends were trimmed by 6 bases and 2 bases, with 17 bases remaining between them.

The sample holds a few counts of this clonotype. The chain employs TRBV6-2 or TRBV6-3 and TRBJ2-7; 8 nucleotides match TRBD2. Germline V gene lookup returns CDR1 MNHEY and CDR2 SVGEGT. The CDR3 has 16 residues. J lost 2 bases, V lost 6 bases, and 12 bases had no gene match. CDR3 bases: TGTGCCAGCAGCCGCGTTCAGCGGGAGAGGACCTACGAGCAGTACTTC. This sequence encodes CASSRVQRERTYEQYF.

The rearrangement uses TRBV5-1 and TRBJ2-5; D gene uncertain. The germline CDR1 and CDR2 sequences are SGHRS and YFSETQ. The length of the CDR3 is 19 residues. Trimming stripped 0 bases from V and 3 bases from J, with 24 bases between. In nucleotides, the CDR3 is TGCGCCAGCAGCTTGGTTGCGTTTGGTAAAACAATTTCGGAAGAGACCCAGTACTTC. Translating it yields CASSLVAFGKTISEETQYF.

This clonotype has at least ten counts. The rearrangement uses TRBV7-8 and TRBJ2-7; no firm D call. CDR1 SGHVS and CDR2 FQNEAQ come from the germline V gene. The CDR3 extends over 14 amino acids. V shed 3 bases and J shed 4 bases, with 13 bases lying between them. The CDR3, as DNA: TGTGCCAGCAGCTTCCTAACGGTGGCGTACGAGCAGTACTTC. This encodes CASSFLTVAYEQYF.

This clonotype was observed many times. The J gene is TRBJ2-1, the V gene TRBV11-2; tentatively, D is TRBD2 (6 bases). Germline CDR1 and CDR2: SGHAT and FQNNGV. Between the trimmed V and J ends, which lost 5 bases and 2 bases, there was a span of 10 bases. The CDR3 has 14 amino acids. CDR3 nucleotides: TGTGCCAGCAGCCCACTAGCTGCCTACAATGAGCAGTTCTTC. As protein: CASSPLAAYNEQFF.

In nucleotides, the CDR3 is TGTGCCAGCAGCTTGGTTGAAGCGGGAATCTACAATGAGCAGTTCTTC. It yields the protein CASSLVEAGIYNEQFF. The V gene is TRBV5-6, the J gene TRBJ2-1; 7 positions match TRBD2. This CDR3 spans 16 amino acids. Trimming took 0 bases from V and 3 from J; bases not matched to a gene: 6. Germline-derived CDR1 and CDR2 are SGHDT and YYEEEE.

The chain employs TRBV12-3 or TRBV12-4 and TRBJ2-2; 10 bases match TRBD1. This CDR3 has 17 residues. Trimming cost V 6 bases and J 2 bases; bases outside gene matches: 9. CDR3 protein: CASSPTGGSRNTGELFF. CDR3 nucleotide sequence: TGTGCCAGCAGCCCGACAGGGGGCAGTCGTAACACCGGGGAGCTGTTTTTT.

This clonotype has only a few counts. The rearrangement uses TRBV3-1 and TRBJ1-1; the D gene is possibly TRBD1 (6 bases). CDR1 and CDR2 from the germline V gene are LGHDT and YNNKEL (reference sequence). Between the trimmed V and J ends, which lost 4 bases and 3 bases, there was a span of 21 bases. This CDR3 is 17 amino acids long. DNA of the CDR3: TGTGCCAGCAGCCTACCGCACAGGGTAACGAGGGACACTGAAGCTTTCTTT. This translates into CASSLPHRVTRDTEAFF.

This clonotype was seen more than once but under ten times. CDR3 loop: CASSLSSRGEQYF. In DNA form, the CDR3 reads TGTGCCAGCAGTTTATCTTCAAGGGGCGAGCAGTACTTC. V and J are TRBV12-3 or TRBV12-4 and TRBJ2-7; D may be TRBD1 (5 bases). V lost 2 bases and J 6 bases, leaving 11 bases between the germline ends. The CDR3 extends over 13 amino acids.

The chain recombines TRBV5-1 with TRBJ2-5, with TRBD2 identical over 7 bases. Germline trimming cut 1 base from V and 0 bases from J; bases unmatched to any gene: 6. This CDR3 is built from 16 residues. CDR1 and CDR2 (germline): SGHRS, YFSETQ. This chain's CDR3 is CASSLWLAVYQETQYF. The CDR3 region has the DNA TGCGCCAGCAGCTTGTGGCTAGCGGTCTACCAAGAGACCCAGTACTTC.

This clonotype was seen more than once but under ten times. V is TRBV2 and J is TRBJ2-5; 8 bases are shared with TRBD2. There are 15 residues in the CDR3. V dropped 7 bases and J dropped 9; count of bases not matched to a gene: 16. The V gene's germline CDR1 is SNHLY and CDR2 FYNNEI. The CDR3 reads CASMEAVAGRKSQYF. In DNA form, the CDR3 reads TGTGCCAGCATGGAGGCGGTAGCGGGAAGGAAGTCCCAGTACTTC.

This clonotype was recorded many times. CDR3 DNA: TGTGCCAGCAGAGGGACTAGCGGGAGATATGAGCAGTTCTTC. Residues: CASRGTSGRYEQFF. The chain recombines TRBV7-9 with TRBJ2-1; 14 nucleotides align to TRBD2. V was clipped by 6 bases and J by 8 bases; unmatched bases: 3. Germline values: CDR1 SEHNR, CDR2 FQNEAQ (reference sequence). The CDR3 is 14 residues long. The whole variable domain, remainder taken from reference TRBV7-9 and TRBJ2-1, is DTGVSQNPRHKITKRGQNVTFRCDPISEHNRLYWYRQTLGQGPEFLTYFQNEAQLEKSRLLSDRFSAERPKGSFSTLEIQRTEQGDSAMYLCASRGTSGRYEQFFGPGTRLTVL.

This CDR3 is CASRGVTRNIQYF. The CDR3 bases are TGCGCCAGCAGAGGGGTGACCAGGAACATTCAGTACTTC. V usage is TRBV5-1 and J usage is TRBJ2-4; the D gene is possibly TRBD1 (5 bases). Germline CDR1 reads SGHRS; CDR2 reads YFSETQ. V shed 5 bases and J shed 7 bases, with 13 bases lying between them. The CDR3 consists of 13 residues.

The V call is TRBV25-1, the J call TRBJ1-3; D not certain. There are 11 residues in the CDR3. Trimming cost V 10 bases and J 4 bases, with 8 bases left between them. Germline CDR1 and CDR2: MGHDK and SYGVNS. CDR3 bases: TGTGCCACCGGGCCGGGAAACACCATATATTTT. Encoded protein: CATGPGNTIYF.